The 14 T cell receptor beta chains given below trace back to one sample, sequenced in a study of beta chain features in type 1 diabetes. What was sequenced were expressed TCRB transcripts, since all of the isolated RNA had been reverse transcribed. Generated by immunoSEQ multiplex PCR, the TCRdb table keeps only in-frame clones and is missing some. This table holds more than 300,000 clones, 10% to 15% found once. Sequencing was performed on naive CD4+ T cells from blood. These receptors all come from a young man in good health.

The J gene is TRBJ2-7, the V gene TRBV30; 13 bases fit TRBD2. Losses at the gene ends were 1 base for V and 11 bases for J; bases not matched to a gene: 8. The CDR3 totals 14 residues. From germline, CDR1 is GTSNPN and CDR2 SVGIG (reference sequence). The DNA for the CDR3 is TGTGCCTGGAGTGCAGGACTAGCGGGAGTAGCGGAGTACTTC. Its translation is CAWSAGLAGVAEYF. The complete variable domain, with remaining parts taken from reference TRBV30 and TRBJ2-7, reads SQTIHQWPATLVQPVGSPLSLECTVEGTSNPNLYWYRQAAGRGLQLLFYSVGIGQISSEVPQNLSASRPQDRQFILSSKKLLLSDSGFYLCAWSAGLAGVAEYFGPGTRLTVT.

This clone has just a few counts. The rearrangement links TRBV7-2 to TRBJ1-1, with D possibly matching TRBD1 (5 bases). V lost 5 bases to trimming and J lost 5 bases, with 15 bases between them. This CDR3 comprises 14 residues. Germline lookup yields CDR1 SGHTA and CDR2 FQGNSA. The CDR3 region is CASSPTWGVTEAFF. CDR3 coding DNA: TGTGCCAGCAGCCCCACGTGGGGGGTGACTGAAGCTTTCTTT.

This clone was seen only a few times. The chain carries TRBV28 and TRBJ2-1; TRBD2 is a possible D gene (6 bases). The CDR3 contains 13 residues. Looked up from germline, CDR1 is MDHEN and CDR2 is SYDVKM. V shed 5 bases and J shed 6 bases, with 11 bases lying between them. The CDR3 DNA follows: TGTGCCAGCAGTGGGGGGAGATCCAATGAGCAGTTCTTC. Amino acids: CASSGGRSNEQFF.

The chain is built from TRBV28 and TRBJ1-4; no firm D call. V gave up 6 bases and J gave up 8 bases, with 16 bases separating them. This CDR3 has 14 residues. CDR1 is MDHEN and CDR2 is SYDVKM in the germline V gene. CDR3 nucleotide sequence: TGTGCCAGCAGCCCACTAAGGAATTGGGAAAAACTGTTTTTT. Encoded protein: CASSPLRNWEKLFF.

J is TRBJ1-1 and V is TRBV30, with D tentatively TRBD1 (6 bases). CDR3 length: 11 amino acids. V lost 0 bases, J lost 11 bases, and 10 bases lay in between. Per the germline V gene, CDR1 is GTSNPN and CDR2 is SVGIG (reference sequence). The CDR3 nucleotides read TGTGCCTGGAGTGTACAGGGATTTGCTTTCTTT. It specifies CAWSVQGFAFF.

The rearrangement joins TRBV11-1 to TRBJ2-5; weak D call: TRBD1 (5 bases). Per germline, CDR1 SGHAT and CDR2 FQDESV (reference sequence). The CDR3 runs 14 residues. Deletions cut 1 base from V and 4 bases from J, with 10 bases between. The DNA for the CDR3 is TGTGCCAGCAGCTTAGTAAGGGGTGGAGAGACCCAGTACTTC. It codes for CASSLVRGGETQYF.

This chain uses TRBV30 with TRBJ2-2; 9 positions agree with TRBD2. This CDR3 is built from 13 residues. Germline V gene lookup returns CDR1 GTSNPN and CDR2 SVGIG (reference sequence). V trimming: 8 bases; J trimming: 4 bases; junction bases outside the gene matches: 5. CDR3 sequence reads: CARGLAITGELFF. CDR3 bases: TGTGCCCGGGGACTAGCCATCACCGGGGAGCTGTTTTTT. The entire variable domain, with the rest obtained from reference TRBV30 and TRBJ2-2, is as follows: SQTIHQWPATLVQPVGSPLSLECTVEGTSNPNLYWYRQAAGRGLQLLFYSVGIGQISSEVPQNLSASRPQDRQFILSSKKLLLSDSGFYLCARGLAITGELFFGEGSRLTVL.

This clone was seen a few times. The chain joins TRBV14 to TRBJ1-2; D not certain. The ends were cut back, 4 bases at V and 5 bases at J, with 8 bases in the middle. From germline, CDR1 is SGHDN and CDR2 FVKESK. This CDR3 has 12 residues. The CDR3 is CASSPSDYGYTF. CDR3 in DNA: TGTGCCAGCAGCCCCTCAGATTATGGCTACACCTTC.

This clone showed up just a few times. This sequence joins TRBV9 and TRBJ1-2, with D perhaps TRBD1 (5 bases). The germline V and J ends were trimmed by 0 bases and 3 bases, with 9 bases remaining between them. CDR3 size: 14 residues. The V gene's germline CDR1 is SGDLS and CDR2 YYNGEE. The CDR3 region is CASSVAGFDYGYTF. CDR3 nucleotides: TGTGCCAGCAGCGTAGCAGGGTTTGACTATGGCTACACCTTC.

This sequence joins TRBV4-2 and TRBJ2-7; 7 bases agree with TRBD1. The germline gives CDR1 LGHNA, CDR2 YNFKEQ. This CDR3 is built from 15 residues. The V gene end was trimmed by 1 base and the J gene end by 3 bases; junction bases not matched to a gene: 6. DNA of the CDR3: TGTGCCAGCAGCCAAGGGACAGGCACATTCTACGAGCAGTACTTC. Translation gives CASSQGTGTFYEQYF.

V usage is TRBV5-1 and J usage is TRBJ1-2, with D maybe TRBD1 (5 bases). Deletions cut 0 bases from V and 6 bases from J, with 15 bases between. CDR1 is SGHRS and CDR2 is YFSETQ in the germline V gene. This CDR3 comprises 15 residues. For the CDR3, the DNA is TGCGCCAGCAGCTTGGGGGTAGCAGGGATTCATGGCTACACCTTC. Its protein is CASSLGVAGIHGYTF.

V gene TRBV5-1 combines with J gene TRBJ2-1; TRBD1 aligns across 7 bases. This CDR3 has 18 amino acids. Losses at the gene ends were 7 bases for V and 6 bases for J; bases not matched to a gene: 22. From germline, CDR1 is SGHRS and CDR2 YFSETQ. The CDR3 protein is CASQKRTFLGQKVNEQFF. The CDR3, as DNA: TGCGCCAGCCAAAAACGAACCTTTCTGGGACAGAAAGTCAATGAGCAGTTCTTC.

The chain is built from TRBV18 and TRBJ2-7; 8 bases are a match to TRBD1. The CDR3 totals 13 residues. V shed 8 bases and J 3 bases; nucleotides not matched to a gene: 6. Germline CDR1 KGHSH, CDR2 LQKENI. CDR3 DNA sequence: TGTGCCAGCCAAGGACAGGGTCACTACGAGCAGTACTTC. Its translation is CASQGQGHYEQYF.

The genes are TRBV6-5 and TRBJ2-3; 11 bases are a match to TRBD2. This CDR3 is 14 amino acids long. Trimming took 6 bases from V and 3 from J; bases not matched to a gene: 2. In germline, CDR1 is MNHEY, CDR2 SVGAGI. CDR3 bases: TGTGCCAGCAGGCGACTAGCGGGAACAGATACGCAGTATTTT. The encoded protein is CASRRLAGTDTQYF.